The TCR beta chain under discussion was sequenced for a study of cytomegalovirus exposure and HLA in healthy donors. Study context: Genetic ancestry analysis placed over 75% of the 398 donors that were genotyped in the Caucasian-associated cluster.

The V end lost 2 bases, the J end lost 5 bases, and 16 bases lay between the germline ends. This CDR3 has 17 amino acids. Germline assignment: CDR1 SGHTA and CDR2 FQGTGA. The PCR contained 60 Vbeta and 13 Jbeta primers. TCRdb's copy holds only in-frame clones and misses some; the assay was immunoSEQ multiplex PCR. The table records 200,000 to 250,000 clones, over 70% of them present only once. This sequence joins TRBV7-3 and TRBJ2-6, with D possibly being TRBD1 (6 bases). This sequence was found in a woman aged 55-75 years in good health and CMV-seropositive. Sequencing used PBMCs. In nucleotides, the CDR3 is TGTGCCAGCAGCTTAGGTGGTGCAGGGGAAAGGGCCAACGTCCTGACTTTC. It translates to CASSLGGAGERANVLTF.